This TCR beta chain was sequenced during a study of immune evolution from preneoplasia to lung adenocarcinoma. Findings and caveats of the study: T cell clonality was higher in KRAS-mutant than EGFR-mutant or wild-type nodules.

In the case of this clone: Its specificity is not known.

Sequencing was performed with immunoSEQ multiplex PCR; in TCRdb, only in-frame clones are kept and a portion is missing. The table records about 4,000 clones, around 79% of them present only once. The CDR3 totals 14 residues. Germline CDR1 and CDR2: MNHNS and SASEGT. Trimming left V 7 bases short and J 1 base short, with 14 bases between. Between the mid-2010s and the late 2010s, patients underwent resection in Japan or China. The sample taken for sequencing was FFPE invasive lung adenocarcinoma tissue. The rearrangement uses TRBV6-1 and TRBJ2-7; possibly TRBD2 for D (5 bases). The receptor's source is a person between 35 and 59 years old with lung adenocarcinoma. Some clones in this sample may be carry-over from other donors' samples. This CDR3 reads CASNIGLTSYEQYF. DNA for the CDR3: TGTGCCAGCAATATTGGACTGACTTCCTACGAGCAGTACTTC.